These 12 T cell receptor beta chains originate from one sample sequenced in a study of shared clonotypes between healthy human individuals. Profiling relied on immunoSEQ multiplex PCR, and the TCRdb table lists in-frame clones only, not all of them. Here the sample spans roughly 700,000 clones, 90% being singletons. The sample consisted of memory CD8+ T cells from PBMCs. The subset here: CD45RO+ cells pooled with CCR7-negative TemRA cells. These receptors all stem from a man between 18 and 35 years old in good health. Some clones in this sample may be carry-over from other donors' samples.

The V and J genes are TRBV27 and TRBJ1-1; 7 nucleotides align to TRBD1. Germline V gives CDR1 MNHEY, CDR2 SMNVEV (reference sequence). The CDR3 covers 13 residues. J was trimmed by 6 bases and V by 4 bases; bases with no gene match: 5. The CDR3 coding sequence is TGTGCCAGCAGTTCAGAAGGGGGCGCTGAAGCTTTCTTT. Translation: CASSSEGGAEAFF.

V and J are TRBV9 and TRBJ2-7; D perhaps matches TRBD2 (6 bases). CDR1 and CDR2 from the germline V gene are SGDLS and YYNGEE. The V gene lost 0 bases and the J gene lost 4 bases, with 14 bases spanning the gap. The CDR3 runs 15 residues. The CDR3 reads CASSVGTTRSYEQYF. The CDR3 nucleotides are TGTGCCAGCAGCGTAGGGACTACCAGGTCGTACGAGCAGTACTTC.

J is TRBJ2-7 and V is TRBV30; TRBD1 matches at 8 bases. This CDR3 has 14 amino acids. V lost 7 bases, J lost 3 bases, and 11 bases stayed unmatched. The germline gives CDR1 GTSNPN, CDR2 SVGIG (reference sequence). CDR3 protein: CASGPGTGFYEQYF. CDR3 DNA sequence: TGTGCCTCGGGGCCGGGGACAGGTTTCTACGAGCAGTACTTC.

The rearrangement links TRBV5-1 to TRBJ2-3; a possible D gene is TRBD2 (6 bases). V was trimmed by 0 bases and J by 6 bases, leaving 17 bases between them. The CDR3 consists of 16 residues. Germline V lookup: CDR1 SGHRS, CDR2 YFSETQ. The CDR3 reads CASSLEGGGMADTQYF. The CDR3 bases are TGCGCCAGCAGCTTGGAGGGTGGCGGGATGGCCGATACGCAGTATTTT.

The CDR3 bases are TGTGCCACCAGCAGATACCCCCGGGACAGCACGACGGTTGAGCAGTACTTC. This sequence encodes CATSRYPRDSTTVEQYF. The chain links TRBV15 to TRBJ2-7; TRBD1 agrees at 7 bases. Germline V CDR1 and CDR2: LNHNV, YYDKDF (reference sequence). V trimming: 2 bases; J trimming: 7 bases; junction bases outside the gene matches: 17. The CDR3 is 17 residues long.

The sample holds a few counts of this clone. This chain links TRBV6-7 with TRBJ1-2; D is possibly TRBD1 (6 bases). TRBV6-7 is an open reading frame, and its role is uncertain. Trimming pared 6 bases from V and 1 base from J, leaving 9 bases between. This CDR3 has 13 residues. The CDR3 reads CASRRTVNYGYTF. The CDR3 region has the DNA TGTGCCAGCAGAAGGACAGTTAACTATGGCTACACCTTC.

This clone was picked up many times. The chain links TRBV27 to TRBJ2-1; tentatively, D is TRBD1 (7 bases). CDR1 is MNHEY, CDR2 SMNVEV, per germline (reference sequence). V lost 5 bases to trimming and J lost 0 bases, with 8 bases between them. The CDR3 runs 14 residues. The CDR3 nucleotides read TGTGCCAGCAGTCAGGGGGGCTCCTACAATGAGCAGTTCTTC. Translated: CASSQGGSYNEQFF.

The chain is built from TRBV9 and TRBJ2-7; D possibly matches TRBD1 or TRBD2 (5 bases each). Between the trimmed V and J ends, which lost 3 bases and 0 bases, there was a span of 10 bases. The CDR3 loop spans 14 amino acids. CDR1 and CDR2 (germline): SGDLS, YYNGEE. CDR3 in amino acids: CASSEGSGSYEQYF. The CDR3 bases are TGTGCCAGCAGCGAGGGGAGTGGCTCCTACGAGCAGTACTTC. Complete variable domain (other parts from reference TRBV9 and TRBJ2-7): DSGVTQTPKHLITATGQRVTLRCSPRSGDLSVYWYQQSLDQGLQFLIQYYNGEERAKGNILERFSAQQFPDLHSELNLSSLELGDSALYFCASSEGSGSYEQYFGPGTRLTVT.

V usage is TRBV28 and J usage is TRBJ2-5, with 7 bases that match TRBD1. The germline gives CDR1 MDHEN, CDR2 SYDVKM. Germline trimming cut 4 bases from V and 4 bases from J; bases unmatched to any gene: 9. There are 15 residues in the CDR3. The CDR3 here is CASSSRTGRGETQYF. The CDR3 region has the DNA TGTGCCAGCAGTTCCAGGACAGGTCGGGGAGAGACCCAGTACTTC.

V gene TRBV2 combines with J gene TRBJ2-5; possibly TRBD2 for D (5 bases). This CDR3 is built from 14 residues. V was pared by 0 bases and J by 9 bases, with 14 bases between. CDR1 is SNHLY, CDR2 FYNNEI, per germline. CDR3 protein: CASSEATGKIAQYF. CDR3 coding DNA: TGTGCCAGCAGTGAAGCAACGGGAAAAATTGCCCAGTACTTC.

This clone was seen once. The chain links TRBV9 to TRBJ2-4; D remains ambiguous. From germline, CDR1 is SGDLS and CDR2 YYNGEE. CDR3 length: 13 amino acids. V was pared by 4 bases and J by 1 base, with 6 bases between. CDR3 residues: CASSLGAKNIQYF. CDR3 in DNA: TGTGCCAGCAGCCTAGGTGCCAAAAACATTCAGTACTTC.

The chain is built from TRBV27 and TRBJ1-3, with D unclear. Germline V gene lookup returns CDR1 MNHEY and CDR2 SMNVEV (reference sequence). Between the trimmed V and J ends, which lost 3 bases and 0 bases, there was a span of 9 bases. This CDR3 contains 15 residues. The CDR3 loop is CASSLQANSGNTIYF. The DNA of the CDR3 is TGTGCCAGCAGTTTGCAGGCAAACTCTGGAAACACCATATATTTT.